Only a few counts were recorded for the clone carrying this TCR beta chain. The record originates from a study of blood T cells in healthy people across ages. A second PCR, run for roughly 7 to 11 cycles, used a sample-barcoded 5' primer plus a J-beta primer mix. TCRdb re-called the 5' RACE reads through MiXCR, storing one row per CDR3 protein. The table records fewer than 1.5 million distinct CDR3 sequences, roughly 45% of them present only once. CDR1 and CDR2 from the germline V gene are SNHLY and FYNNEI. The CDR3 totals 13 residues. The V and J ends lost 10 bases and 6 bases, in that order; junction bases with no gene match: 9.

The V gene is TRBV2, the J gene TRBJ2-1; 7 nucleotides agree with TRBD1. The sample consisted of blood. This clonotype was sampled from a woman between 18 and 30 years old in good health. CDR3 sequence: CATRDSPTNEQFF. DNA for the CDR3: TGTGCCACCCGGGACAGCCCTACCAATGAGCAGTTCTTC.